This T cell receptor beta chain was retrieved from a study of T-cell memory formation after mild COVID-19 (dated by TCRdb to the early 2020s). For the wider study: TCR sequence clusters from the two donors were largely donor specific. T-cell clones expanding and contracting after mild COVID-19 in two donors were tracked by longitudinal TCRalpha and TCRbeta repertoire sequencing. The cohort comprised two young, previously healthy adult volunteers, one female and one male.

Note on this clonotype: Its specific antigen is unknown. No much larger clone is present one base from it, and per-base qualities are unavailable.

CDR1 KGHDR and CDR2 SFDVKD are derived from the germline V gene. Taken from cysteine to phenylalanine, the CDR3 has 13 residues. Only the CDR3 DNA stays, 39 bases, in frame from base 1. V is pared back by 6 bases and J by 1 base, with 5 bases lying between the germline termini. Study-wide findings and limitations: The second-wave clones that peaked on day 37 were not confirmed to be SARS-CoV-2 specific. Some responding clones were detected in pre-infection memory, suggesting pre-existing cross-reactive memory T cells joined the SARS-CoV-2 response. Contracting CD4+ clones appeared mostly in the CM and EM memory subsets, whereas CD8+ clones were enriched in EMRA. Only a couple of mild cases were covered by the study, and larger cohorts that include severe cases with pre-infection samples were considered necessary. From day 15 to 85, contracting clones showed balanced CD4/CD8 phenotypes, whereas a second wave of clones that expanded from day 15 to 37 leaned towards CD4+.

TCRdb shows the sequencer as Illumina NovaSeq 6000. TCRalpha and TCRbeta cDNA libraries were built by 5'RACE with constant-segment primers, adding sample barcodes and unique molecular identifiers. RNA was extracted from every sample with Trizol reagent. The libraries were amplified in two PCR steps, and the second step added a second sample barcode and Illumina TruSeq adapters. Libraries were sequenced on an Illumina NovaSeq with 2 x 150 bp paired-end reads. Regarding the original processing steps: Reads were demultiplexed and collapsed into UMI-guided consensus sequences with migec v1.2.7. Using mixcr v2.1.11, UMI consensuses were aligned to TRA and TRB V and J templates and then assembled into clonotypes. A clonotype was counted as expanded or contracted only if both edgeR and NoisET called the change significant, with noise models trained on biological replicates. edgeR calls used a false discovery rate-adjusted p below 0.01 and a log2 fold-change threshold of 1. As an exploratory analysis of dynamics, max-normalized trajectories of the 1000 most abundant clonotypes were examined by PCA with hierarchical clustering. Separately sequenced CD4+ and CD8+ repertoires were used to assign the CD4 or CD8 phenotype of responding clones. The public reads were reanalyzed by TCRdb: fastp trimming at Q25, MiXCR alignment, in-frame beta chains only. Rows merge per CDR3 protein into single entries with the most common DNA and genes. The V and J calls and clone size are TCRdb's, not the authors'. This sample lists 500,000 to 550,000 distinct CDR3 sequences; 20% were detected once. The ten largest clones take up approximately 12% of the sample.

Ficoll-Paque density gradient centrifugation was the method used to isolate PBMCs. The V gene is TRBV24-1 and the J gene is TRBJ2-2; the D gene lacks a confident call. The source material was PBMCs or a T cell subset sorted from them (not recorded which). This TCR came from an adult woman who had mild COVID-19 (a few samples of this study predate the infection). The sample titles of this study are shuffled in the database, so cell type and time point are left out; the donor was told from shared clones. The CDR3 region: CATSRGNTGELFF. The DNA reads as follows: TGTGCCACCAGTAGAGGGAACACCGGGGAGCTGTTTTTT.